This is a list of T cell receptor beta chains from one sample in a study of resident and recirculating memory T cells in vitiligo. Assay used: immunoSEQ multiplex PCR; TCRdb lists only in-frame clones, some missing. The sample has 72,000 or so clones; around 90% are singletons. The sample taken for sequencing was blood. All receptors come from a male donor with vitiligo. The CDR3 runs from the conserved cysteine through the conserved F or W. D genes are given only for firm matches. Clone size is given for some rows only: seen once, a few or many times, or a class if the clone is expanded.

j_call d_call v_call clone_size cdr3_nt cdr3_aa
TRBJ2-1 TRBD2 TRBV2 . TGTGCCAGCAGGGTTAGGAGCGGGAGCTACGCGGCCAATGAGCAGTTCTTC CASRVRSGSYAANEQFF
TRBJ2-7 . TRBV4-2 . TGTGCCAGCAGCCAAGAAGTAGCGGAGCTATACGAGCAGTACTTC CASSQEVAELYEQYF
TRBJ2-4 . TRBV7-2 . TGTGCCAGCAGCTTAGTTCAGGGCGACATTCAGTACTTC CASSLVQGDIQYF
TRBJ1-2 TRBD1 TRBV4-3 . TGCGCCAGCAGCCCGGAGACAGGGGGTTTTAACTATGGCTACACCTTC CASSPETGGFNYGYTF
TRBJ2-7 TRBD2 TRBV9 . TGTGCCAGCAGCGTTGGAGCGGGATATGAGTCCTACGAGCAGTACTTC CASSVGAGYESYEQYF
TRBJ1-4 TRBD1 TRBV5-1 . TGCGCCAGCAGCTACGGGACAGCTACTAATGAAAAACTGTTTTTT CASSYGTATNEKLFF
TRBJ2-7 TRBD1 TRBV4-3 . TGCGCCAGCAGCCAAGAAGTACAGGGGGCGCGGGAGCAGTACTTC CASSQEVQGAREQYF
TRBJ1-5 TRBD1 TRBV5-4 . TGTGCCAGCAGCTTCTCGGGGGACAGGACCCGGCGTCAGCCCCAGCATTTT CASSFSGDRTRRQPQHF
TRBJ1-1 TRBD1 TRBV19 . TGTGCCAGTAGTTGGGACAGTTCCACTGAAGCTTTCTTT CASSWDSSTEAFF
TRBJ2-7 TRBD1 TRBV19 . TGTGCCAGTAGTGTTGGGACAGGAAATTATCCCTACGAGCAGTACTTC CASSVGTGNYPYEQYF
TRBJ2-7 . TRBV7-2 . TGTGCCAGCAGCTTATACTACGACGAGCAGTACTTC CASSLYYDEQYF
TRBJ1-5 TRBD1 TRBV28 . TGTGCCGCCGGACAGGGGGAGCGACAGCCCCAGCATTTT CAAGQGERQPQHF
TRBJ2-2 . TRBV18 . TGTGCCAGCTCACCGAGGACACAAACCACCGGGGAGCTGTTTTTT CASSPRTQTTGELFF
TRBJ2-1 TRBD2 TRBV5-4 once TGTGCCAGCACCTCCGGACTAGCGGGAGCCCGCTCCTACAATGAGCAGTTCTTC CASTSGLAGARSYNEQFF
TRBJ2-2 TRBD2 TRBV28 . TGTGCCAGCAGTTTATACGGGAGGGCCACCGGGGAGCTGTTTTTT CASSLYGRATGELFF
TRBJ2-4 . TRBV28 . TGTGCCAGCCAGGCGCAGGGACTGGGTTCAAACTTC CASQAQGLGSNF
TRBJ2-1 . TRBV13 . TGTGCCAGCAGCTCAGCCCCGGGCGCGGGTAGTTCAAATGAGCAGTTCTTC CASSSAPGAGSSNEQFF
TRBJ2-3 . TRBV7-2 few TGTGCCAGCAGCTCCGTAGTTGAAACGCAGTATTTT CASSSVVETQYF
TRBJ2-3 TRBD2 TRBV28 . TGTGCCAGCAGGATTGCCGGGACTAGAGACTCGGATACGCAGTATTTT CASRIAGTRDSDTQYF
TRBJ1-4 . TRBV19 . TGTGCCAGTAGTCCCGGGGTTAATGAAAAACTGTTTTTT CASSPGVNEKLFF
TRBJ2-3 . TRBV5-1 . TGCGCCAGCAGCTTGGCGAGCGGCACAGATACGCAGTATTTT CASSLASGTDTQYF
TRBJ2-1 TRBD2 TRBV9 . TGTGCCAGCAGCGTAGGACTAGCGAACAATGAGCAGTTCTTC CASSVGLANNEQFF
TRBJ1-5 . TRBV30 few TGTGCCTGGAGCGGAGGGCCCGCGAGAGGTCAGCCCCAGCATTTT CAWSGGPARGQPQHF
TRBJ2-1 TRBD1 TRBV6-4 . TGTGCCAGCAGTGAAAGTGCAGGGGGCCTATCTGAGCAGTTCTTC CASSESAGGLSEQFF
TRBJ1-2 TRBD1 TRBV25-1 . TGTGCCAGCACGGGGACAGGGGAGACGGAAGGCTACACCTTC CASTGTGETEGYTF
TRBJ2-1 TRBD2 TRBV28 . TGTGCCAGCAGTGCTTCGGGACTAGCGGGAGTGGTTCAGTTCTTC CASSASGLAGVVQFF